One sample yielded the 27 T cell receptor beta chains listed below, sequenced in a study of CD8 T cells in Susac syndrome. An amount of RNA that ranged from roughly 0.45 to 1 ug was reverse transcribed with random hexamers. TCRdb reanalysed the immunoSEQ multiplex PCR reads using MiXCR and keeps one entry per CDR3 protein. Of fewer than 140,000 distinct CDR3 sequences listed, around 94% were seen once; the top ten hold over 0.4%. Sequencing was performed on CD8+ T cells from PBMCs. Receptors were obtained from a human donor with Susac syndrome.

V gene TRBV29-1 combines with J gene TRBJ2-3; D is unclear. The germline V and J ends were trimmed by 3 bases and 2 bases, with 15 bases remaining between them. The CDR3 runs to 15 residues. Germline CDR1 SQVTM, CDR2 ANQGSEA. CDR3 residues: CSVEDPTRYTDTQYF. CDR3 DNA sequence: TGCAGCGTTGAGGACCCTACTCGTTACACAGATACGCAGTATTTT.

The V gene is TRBV29-1, the J gene TRBJ2-6, with a tentative D call TRBD1 (5 bases). The CDR3 totals 15 residues. Looked up from germline, CDR1 is SQVTM and CDR2 is ANQGSEA. The V end was cut by 6 bases, the J end by 2 bases, with 14 bases between. DNA of the CDR3: TGCAGCGTCGAGGTCAGGGCCCCTGGGGCCAACGTCCTGACTTTC. Translation: CSVEVRAPGANVLTF.

The chain couples TRBV29-1 to TRBJ2-7, with a tentative D call TRBD2 (6 bases). CDR3 length: 11 residues. Trimming pared 4 bases from V and 7 bases from J, leaving 11 bases between. The germline CDR1 and CDR2 sequences are SQVTM and ANQGSEA. For the CDR3, the DNA is TGCAGCGTTGGGGACTCGACGGAGCAGTACTTC. Its protein product is CSVGDSTEQYF.

The chain carries TRBV12-3 or TRBV12-4 and TRBJ2-1; D unresolved. This CDR3 region has 12 residues. The V gene lost 1 base and the J gene lost 9 bases, with 7 bases spanning the gap. The CDR3 nucleotides read TGTGCCAGCAGTTTAGGACTGTCTGAGCAGTTCTTC. This encodes CASSLGLSEQFF.

The chain carries TRBV2 and TRBJ2-5; D gene uncertain. V dropped 10 bases and J dropped 4 bases, with 13 bases sitting between them. Germline CDR1 reads SNHLY; CDR2 reads FYNNEI. The CDR3 extends over 12 amino acids. CDR3 coding DNA: TGTGCCACCGCGACATGGGGAGAGACCCAGTACTTC. The encoded protein is CATATWGETQYF.

This chain joins TRBV29-1 and TRBJ1-2, with unresolved D. The V gene's germline CDR1 is SQVTM and CDR2 ANQGSEA. The CDR3 extends over 11 amino acids. V was clipped by 4 bases and J by 5 bases, with 8 bases between them. The chain's CDR3 is CSVVVGYGYTF. CDR3 DNA sequence: TGCAGCGTTGTTGTTGGATATGGCTACACCTTC.

The chain employs TRBV9 and TRBJ1-3, with D unresolved. The CDR3 loop spans 15 amino acids. Germline V lookup: CDR1 SGDLS, CDR2 YYNGEE. The V and J ends lost 0 bases and 0 bases respectively, with 7 bases between them. The CDR3 nucleotides read TGTGCCAGCAGCGTAGCTGCCCACTCTGGAAACACCATATATTTT. Translation gives CASSVAAHSGNTIYF.

The chain recombines TRBV20-1 with TRBJ2-3; weak D call: TRBD2 (5 bases). The V and J ends lost 2 bases and 2 bases respectively, with 14 bases between them. Germline V gene data show CDR1 as DFQATT and CDR2 as SNEGSKA (reference sequence). This CDR3 comprises 15 residues. CDR3 in amino acids: CSARSRAYPTDTQYF. The CDR3 DNA sequence: TGCAGTGCTAGATCGCGGGCCTATCCCACAGATACGCAGTATTTT.

The chain uses TRBV20-1 and TRBJ2-1; D may be TRBD2 (5 bases). The V end lost 6 bases, the J end lost 3 bases, and 18 bases lay between the germline ends. From germline, CDR1 is DFQATT and CDR2 SNEGSKA (reference sequence). This CDR3 is built from 15 residues. The CDR3 reads CSAEGSESRYNEQFF. As DNA, the CDR3 is TGCAGTGCAGAGGGCTCGGAGTCCCGCTACAATGAGCAGTTCTTC.

The chain combines TRBV19 with TRBJ2-3; possibly TRBD1 for D (5 bases). Germline lookup yields CDR1 LNHDA and CDR2 SQIVND (reference sequence). Trimming removed 7 bases at V and 4 bases at J, with 15 bases between. This CDR3 region has 14 residues. DNA of the CDR3: TGTGCCAGTACCACGGATGGGGCCGCAGATACGCAGTATTTT. Translating it yields CASTTDGAADTQYF.

The rearrangement joins TRBV9 to TRBJ2-1, with D possibly being TRBD1 (5 bases). In germline, CDR1 is SGDLS, CDR2 YYNGEE. The CDR3 consists of 13 residues. Trimming cost V 0 bases and J 7 bases, with 8 bases left between them. The CDR3 DNA reads TGTGCCAGCAGCGTAGCTGGACAAAATGAGCAGTTCTTC. Protein sequence: CASSVAGQNEQFF. The complete variable domain, with remaining parts taken from reference TRBV9 and TRBJ2-1, reads DSGVTQTPKHLITATGQRVTLRCSPRSGDLSVYWYQQSLDQGLQFLIQYYNGEERAKGNILERFSAQQFPDLHSELNLSSLELGDSALYFCASSVAGQNEQFFGPGTRLTVL.

The rearrangement joins TRBV2 to TRBJ2-3, with a weak D call TRBD2 (6 bases). Germline V gene lookup returns CDR1 SNHLY and CDR2 FYNNEI. Trimming took 6 bases from V and 6 from J, leaving 13 bases between them. There are 13 residues in the CDR3. The CDR3 spells CASRTSSADTQYF. The CDR3 DNA sequence: TGTGCCAGCAGAACATCTAGCGCCGATACGCAGTATTTT.

This chain connects TRBV15 to TRBJ1-6; the match to TRBD1 covers 7 bases. The CDR3 is 15 amino acids. With V trimmed by 4 bases and J by 9 bases, 9 bases remained unmatched. Germline V gene lookup returns CDR1 LNHNV and CDR2 YYDKDF (reference sequence). CDR3 sequence reads: CATSKKEGAGSPLHF. The CDR3 DNA sequence: TGTGCCACCAGCAAGAAGGAGGGGGCGGGTTCACCCCTCCACTTT. The whole variable domain, filled in from reference TRBV15 and TRBJ1-6, reads DAMVIQNPRYQVTQFGKPVTLSCSQTLNHNVMYWYQQKSSQAPKLLFHYYDKDFNNEADTPDNFQSRRPNTSFCFLDIRSPGLGDTAMYLCATSKKEGAGSPLHFGNGTRLTVT.

This chain links TRBV7-2 with TRBJ1-2; D gene uncertain. Per germline, CDR1 SGHTA and CDR2 FQGNSA. Between the trimmed V and J ends, which lost 1 base and 7 bases, there was a span of 4 bases. The CDR3 contains 11 residues. The CDR3 DNA sequence: TGTGCCAGCAGCTTAGTTTCTGGCTACACCTTC. Encoded protein: CASSLVSGYTF.

The rearrangement joins TRBV9 to TRBJ1-3; no reliable D call. Per germline, CDR1 SGDLS and CDR2 YYNGEE. The CDR3 spans 15 residues. Between the trimmed V and J ends, which lost 4 bases and 4 bases, there was a span of 15 bases. CDR3 protein: CASSPRSGFGNTIYF. CDR3 in DNA: TGTGCCAGCAGCCCCCGTTCGGGATTCGGAAACACCATATATTTT. Combining the CDR3 with reference TRBV9 and TRBJ1-3 gives the whole variable domain DSGVTQTPKHLITATGQRVTLRCSPRSGDLSVYWYQQSLDQGLQFLIQYYNGEERAKGNILERFSAQQFPDLHSELNLSSLELGDSALYFCASSPRSGFGNTIYFGEGSWLTVV.

This chain uses TRBV14 with TRBJ1-2; D not resolved. V lost 1 base and J lost 2, with 8 bases in between. The V gene's germline CDR1 is SGHDN and CDR2 FVKESK. The CDR3 has 14 amino acids. The CDR3 DNA follows: TGTGCCAGCAGCCAAGGGTACGGGAACTATGGCTACACCTTC. This encodes CASSQGYGNYGYTF. The whole variable domain, remainder taken from reference TRBV14 and TRBJ1-2, is EAGVTQFPSHSVIEKGQTVTLRCDPISGHDNLYWYRRVMGKEIKFLLHFVKESKQDESGMPNNRFLAERTGGTYSTLKVQPAELEDSGVYFCASSQGYGNYGYTFGSGTRLTVV.

The V gene is TRBV9, the J gene TRBJ2-2; D call uncertain. This CDR3 contains 12 residues. Between the trimmed V and J ends, which lost 1 base and 6 bases, there was a span of 4 bases. Per the germline V gene, CDR1 is SGDLS and CDR2 is YYNGEE. The CDR3 DNA is TGTGCCAGCAGCGTAACCTCCGGGGAGCTGTTTTTT. It encodes CASSVTSGELFF. The entire variable domain, with the rest obtained from reference TRBV9 and TRBJ2-2, is as follows: DSGVTQTPKHLITATGQRVTLRCSPRSGDLSVYWYQQSLDQGLQFLIQYYNGEERAKGNILERFSAQQFPDLHSELNLSSLELGDSALYFCASSVTSGELFFGEGSRLTVL.

The chain links TRBV6-2 or TRBV6-3 to TRBJ1-1; D might be TRBD1 (5 bases). The CDR3 runs 16 residues. Looked up from germline, CDR1 is MNHEY and CDR2 is SVGEGT. V was shortened by 6 bases and J by 3 bases, with 20 bases between the two germline ends. Here the CDR3 DNA reads TGTGCCAGCAGCCCTCACCTCTATGGGGGTGACACTGAAGCTTTCTTT. Amino acids: CASSPHLYGGDTEAFF.

This sequence joins TRBV25-1 and TRBJ2-7; D may be TRBD1 (8 bases). CDR3 length: 20 residues. Germline V gene sequence: CDR1 MGHDK, CDR2 SYGVNS. V was clipped by 7 bases and J by 3 bases, with 34 bases between them. CDR3 loop: CASTTISEENRGGRDYEQYF. DNA for the CDR3: TGTGCCAGCACCACGATAAGTGAAGAGAACAGGGGGGGACGGGACTACGAGCAGTACTTC.

V and J are TRBV5-1 and TRBJ2-1, with D hard to call. V lost 4 bases and J 6 bases, leaving 14 bases between the germline ends. Germline CDR1 and CDR2: SGHRS and YFSETQ. This CDR3 is built from 14 residues. The CDR3 sequence: CASSPGSNSNEQFF. The CDR3 DNA reads TGCGCCAGCAGCCCCGGGTCTAACTCCAATGAGCAGTTCTTC.

The V gene is TRBV4-1, the J gene TRBJ1-2, with D uncertain. The V end was cut by 0 bases, the J end by 4 bases, with 9 bases between. This CDR3 spans 14 amino acids. Germline V gene lookup returns CDR1 MGHRA and CDR2 YSYEKL. The CDR3 sequence: CASSQDVATYGYTF. In DNA form, the CDR3 reads TGCGCCAGCAGCCAAGATGTTGCCACCTATGGCTACACCTTC.

The rearrangement links TRBV12-3 or TRBV12-4 to TRBJ1-6; D is unclear. This CDR3 has 14 residues. The V end was cut by 4 bases, the J end by 9 bases, with 13 bases between. CDR3 in DNA: TGTGCCAGCAGTTGGCGAACAGTAGGTTCACCCCTCCACTTT. It is translated as CASSWRTVGSPLHF.

This clonotype was seen only once. The V call is TRBV7-8, the J call TRBJ2-5; TRBD2 aligns across 13 bases. The CDR3 is made up of 15 amino acids. J gave up 4 bases and V 4 bases, and 3 bases lay outside the gene matches. From germline, CDR1 is SGHVS and CDR2 FQNEAQ. CDR3 loop: CASSSWTSGGETQYF. The CDR3 DNA sequence: TGTGCCAGCAGCTCCTGGACTAGCGGGGGAGAGACCCAGTACTTC.

The chain combines TRBV5-1 with TRBJ2-7; D gene uncertain. Germline CDR1 SGHRS, CDR2 YFSETQ. The CDR3 totals 16 residues. V was shortened by 0 bases and J by 2 bases, with 15 bases between the two germline ends. CDR3 sequence reads: CASSLAPEALPYEQYF. CDR3 sequence (DNA): TGCGCCAGCAGCTTGGCCCCCGAGGCCCTCCCCTACGAGCAGTACTTC.

This clonotype appeared once. The chain is built from TRBV30 and TRBJ1-4; no clear D. This CDR3 has 12 residues. Germline loops: CDR1 GTSNPN, CDR2 SVGIG (reference sequence). V shed 2 bases and J shed 10 bases, with 11 bases lying between them. The CDR3 here is CAWSSAVGKLFF. The CDR3 DNA reads as TGTGCCTGGAGTTCCGCCGTAGGAAAACTGTTTTTT.

This sequence joins TRBV29-1 and TRBJ1-2; D is unclear. CDR3 length equals 15 residues. CDR1 and CDR2 from the germline V gene are SQVTM and ANQGSEA. V was cut by 3 bases and J by 0 bases, with 14 bases left in between. CDR3 DNA: TGCAGCGTTGATTGGGTCGGGGTATCTAACTATGGCTACACCTTC. Translating it yields CSVDWVGVSNYGYTF.

J is TRBJ1-1 and V is TRBV25-1; 7 bases agree with TRBD1. The CDR3 runs 13 residues. Germline loops: CDR1 MGHDK, CDR2 SYGVNS. V shed 7 bases, J shed 5 bases, and the junction held 7 bases outside the gene matches. In DNA form, the CDR3 reads TGTGCCAGCAACGAGGGGGCGCAAACTGAAGCTTTCTTT. It translates to CASNEGAQTEAFF.